This TCR beta chain was sequenced in a study of T cells in Graves' hyperthyroidism and ophthalmopathy. RNA transcripts gave rise to amplified TCR beta CDR3 regions. Initially, a first-round RT-PCR of the TCR CDR3 employed the HTBI primer set. TCRdb processed the multiplex PCR reads anew with MiXCR; each CDR3 protein has one entry. This table holds around 600,000 distinct CDR3 sequences, roughly 14% found once. Uncontrolled infection, other autoimmune disease, pregnancy or lactation disqualified patients from enrolment. PBMCs were derived from about 10 ml fresh peripheral blood. Study-wide findings and caveats: Blood samples included most of the expanded thyroid clonotypes exceeding 0.001. Stable hyperthyroidism was separated from ophthalmopathy by a model based on 13 V-J features.

Germline-derived CDR1 and CDR2 are MDHEN and SYDVKM. V lost 6 bases and J lost 6; bases outside the gene matches: 12. This CDR3 comprises 15 residues. This clonotype was seen at least ten times. Its antigen is not known. The chain is built from TRBV28 and TRBJ2-5, with 8 bases fitting TRBD1. Sequencing was done on a sample of blood. The sequence came from a woman aged 45-65 years with Graves' ophthalmopathy. CDR3 nucleotide sequence: TGTGCCAGCAGACCCTACAGGGGGTGGGATAAGACCCAGTACTTC. Encoded protein: CASRPYRGWDKTQYF.